This T cell receptor (beta chain) was captured in a study of monozygotic twins with inflammatory bowel disease. Worth noting for this clonotype: No antigen is known for it.

Study outcomes and limitations: Clonotypes shared with others were fewer in IBD patients than in healthy twins, especially with disease activity.

Whole-blood total RNA was extracted without T cell sorting. TCRalpha and TCRbeta cDNA went through two nested PCRs of approximately 16 and 10 cycles. TCRdb reprocessed the 5' RACE reads and keeps a single row for each CDR3 protein, giving no DNA. The sample totals more than 300,000 distinct CDR3 sequences; its top ten clones hold roughly 5.2%. Sequenced input: blood. The receptor was derived from a human donor with ulcerative colitis or Crohn's disease, or a healthy co-twin of an affected twin (not recorded which).

The CDR3 sequence: CASSPRWRDRRDNEQFF. The V and J genes are TRBV7-2 and TRBJ2-1; no DNA is available, so the TRBD1 call from TCRdb remains unchecked. Germline V gene sequence: CDR1 SGHTA, CDR2 FQGNSA. The CDR3 has 17 amino acids.